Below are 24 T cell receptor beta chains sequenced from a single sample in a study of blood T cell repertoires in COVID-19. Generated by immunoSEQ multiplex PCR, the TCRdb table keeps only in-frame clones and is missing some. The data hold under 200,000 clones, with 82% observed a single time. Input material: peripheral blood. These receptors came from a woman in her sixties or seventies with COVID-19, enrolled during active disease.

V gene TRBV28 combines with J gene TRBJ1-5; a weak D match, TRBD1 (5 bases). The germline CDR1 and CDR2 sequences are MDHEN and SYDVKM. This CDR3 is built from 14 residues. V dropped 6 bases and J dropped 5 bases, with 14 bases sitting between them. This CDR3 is CASSPGGGDQPQHF. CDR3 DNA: TGTGCCAGCAGCCCTGGGGGGGGAGATCAGCCCCAGCATTTT.

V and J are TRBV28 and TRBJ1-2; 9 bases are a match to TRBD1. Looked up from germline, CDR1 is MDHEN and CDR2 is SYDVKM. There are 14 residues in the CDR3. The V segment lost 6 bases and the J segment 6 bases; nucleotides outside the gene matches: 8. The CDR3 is CASRPTGGVDGYTF. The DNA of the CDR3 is TGTGCCAGCAGGCCCACAGGGGGCGTGGATGGCTACACCTTC.

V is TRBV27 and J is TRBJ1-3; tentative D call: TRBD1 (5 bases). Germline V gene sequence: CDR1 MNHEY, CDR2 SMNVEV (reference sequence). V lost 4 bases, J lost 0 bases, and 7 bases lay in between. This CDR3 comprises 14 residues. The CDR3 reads CASSYDSSGNTIYF. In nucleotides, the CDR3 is TGTGCCAGCAGTTATGACAGCTCTGGAAACACCATATATTTT.

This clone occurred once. In DNA form, the CDR3 reads TGTGCCAGCAGCCAAATACTAGCGGGAGAAGGAGAGACCCAGTACTTC. Residues: CASSQILAGEGETQYF. The rearrangement links TRBV3-1 (or the pseudogene TRBV3-2) to TRBJ2-5; 11 nucleotides line up with TRBD2. CDR3 length equals 16 residues. Unmatched junction bases numbered 6, after V lost 2 bases and J lost 4 bases. Looked up from germline, CDR1 is LGHDT and CDR2 is YNNKEL (reference sequence).

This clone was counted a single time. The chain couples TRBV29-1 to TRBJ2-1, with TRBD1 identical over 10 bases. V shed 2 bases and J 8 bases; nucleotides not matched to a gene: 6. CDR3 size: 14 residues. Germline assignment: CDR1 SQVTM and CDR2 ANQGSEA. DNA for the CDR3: TGCAGCGTTGAACCGGGACAGGGGTTCTATGAGCAGTTCTTC. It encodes CSVEPGQGFYEQFF.

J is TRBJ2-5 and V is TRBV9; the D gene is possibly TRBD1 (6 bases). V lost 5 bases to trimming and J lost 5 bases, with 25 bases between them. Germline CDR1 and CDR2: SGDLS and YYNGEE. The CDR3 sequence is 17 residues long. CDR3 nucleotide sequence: TGTGCCAGCAGAAGTTTCCCGACAGGACCTCGAATGGAGACCCAGTACTTC. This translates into CASRSFPTGPRMETQYF. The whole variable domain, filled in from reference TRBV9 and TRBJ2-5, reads DSGVTQTPKHLITATGQRVTLRCSPRSGDLSVYWYQQSLDQGLQFLIQYYNGEERAKGNILERFSAQQFPDLHSELNLSSLELGDSALYFCASRSFPTGPRMETQYFGPGTRLLVL.

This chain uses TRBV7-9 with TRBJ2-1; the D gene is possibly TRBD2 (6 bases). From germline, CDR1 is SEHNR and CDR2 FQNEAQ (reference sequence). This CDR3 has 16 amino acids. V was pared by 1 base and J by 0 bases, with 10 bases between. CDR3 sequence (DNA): TGTGCCAGCAGCTTAGTCGCGGGGAGCTCCTACAATGAGCAGTTCTTC. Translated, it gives CASSLVAGSSYNEQFF.

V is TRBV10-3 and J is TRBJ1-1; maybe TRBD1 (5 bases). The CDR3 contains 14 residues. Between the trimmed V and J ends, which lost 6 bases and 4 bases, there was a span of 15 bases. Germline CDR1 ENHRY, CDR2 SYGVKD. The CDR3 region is CAIRGATSATEAFF. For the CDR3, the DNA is TGTGCCATCAGAGGGGCGACATCGGCCACTGAAGCTTTCTTT.

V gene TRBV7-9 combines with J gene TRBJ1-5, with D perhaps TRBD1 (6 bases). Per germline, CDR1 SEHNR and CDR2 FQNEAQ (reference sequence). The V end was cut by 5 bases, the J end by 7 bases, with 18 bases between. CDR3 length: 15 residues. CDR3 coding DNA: TGTGCCAGCAGCCCCTATGGGACAATGTCACAGCCCCAGCATTTT. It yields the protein CASSPYGTMSQPQHF.

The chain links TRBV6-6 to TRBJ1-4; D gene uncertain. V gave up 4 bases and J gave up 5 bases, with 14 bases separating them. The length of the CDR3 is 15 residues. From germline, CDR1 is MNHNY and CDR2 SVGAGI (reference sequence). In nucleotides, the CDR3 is TGTGCCAGCAGTTCGCACGGGGTCCTCAATGAAAAACTGTTTTTT. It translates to CASSSHGVLNEKLFF.

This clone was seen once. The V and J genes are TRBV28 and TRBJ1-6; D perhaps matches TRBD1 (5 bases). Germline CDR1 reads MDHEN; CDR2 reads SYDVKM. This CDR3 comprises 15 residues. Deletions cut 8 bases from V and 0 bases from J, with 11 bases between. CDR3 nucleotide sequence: TGTGCCAGCTCCAGGGCCTCCTCCTATAATTCACCCCTCCACTTT. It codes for CASSRASSYNSPLHF.

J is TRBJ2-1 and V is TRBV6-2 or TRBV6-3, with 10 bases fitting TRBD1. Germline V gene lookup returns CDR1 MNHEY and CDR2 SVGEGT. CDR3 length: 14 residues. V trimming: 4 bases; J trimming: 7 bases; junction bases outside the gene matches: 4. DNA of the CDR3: TGTGCCAGCAGTTCCCCGGGACAGGGGAATGAGCAGTTCTTC. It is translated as CASSSPGQGNEQFF.

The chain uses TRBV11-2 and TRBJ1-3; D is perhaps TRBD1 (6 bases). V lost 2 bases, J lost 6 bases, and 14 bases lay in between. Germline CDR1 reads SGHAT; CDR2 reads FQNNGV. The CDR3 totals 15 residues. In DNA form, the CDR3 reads TGTGCCAGCAGCTTAAGTTTCGCAGGGGTAAACACCATATATTTT. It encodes CASSLSFAGVNTIYF.

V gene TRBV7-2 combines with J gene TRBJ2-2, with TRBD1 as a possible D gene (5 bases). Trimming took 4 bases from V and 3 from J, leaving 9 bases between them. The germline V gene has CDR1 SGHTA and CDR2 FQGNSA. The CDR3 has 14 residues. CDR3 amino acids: CASSYQGDTGELFF. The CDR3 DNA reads TGTGCCAGCAGCTACCAAGGGGACACCGGGGAGCTGTTTTTT.

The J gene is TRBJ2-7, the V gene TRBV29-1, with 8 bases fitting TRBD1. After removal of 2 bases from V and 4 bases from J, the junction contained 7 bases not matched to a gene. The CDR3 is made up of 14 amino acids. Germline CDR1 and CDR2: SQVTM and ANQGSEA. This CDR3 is CSVESARGQYEQYV. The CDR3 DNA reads TGCAGCGTTGAATCTGCCAGGGGGCAATACGAGCAGTACGTC.

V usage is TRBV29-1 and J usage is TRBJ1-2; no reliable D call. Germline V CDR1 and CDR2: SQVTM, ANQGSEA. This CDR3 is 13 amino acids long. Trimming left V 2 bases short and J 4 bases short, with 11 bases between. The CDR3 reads CSVEREDLYGYTF. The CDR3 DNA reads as TGCAGCGTTGAAAGGGAGGATCTCTATGGCTACACCTTC.

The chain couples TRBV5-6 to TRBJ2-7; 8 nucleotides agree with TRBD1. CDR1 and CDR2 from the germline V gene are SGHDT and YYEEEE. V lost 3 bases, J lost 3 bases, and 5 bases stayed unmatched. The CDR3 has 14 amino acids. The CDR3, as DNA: TGTGCCAGCAGCTCTCTGGACAGGGACTACGAGCAGTACTTC. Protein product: CASSSLDRDYEQYF.

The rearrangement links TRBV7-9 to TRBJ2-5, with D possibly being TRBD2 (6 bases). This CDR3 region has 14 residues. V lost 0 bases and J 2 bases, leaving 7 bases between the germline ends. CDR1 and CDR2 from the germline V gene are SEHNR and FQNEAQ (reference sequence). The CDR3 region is CASSLARGQETQYF. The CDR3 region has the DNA TGTGCCAGCAGCTTAGCGCGGGGACAAGAGACCCAGTACTTC.

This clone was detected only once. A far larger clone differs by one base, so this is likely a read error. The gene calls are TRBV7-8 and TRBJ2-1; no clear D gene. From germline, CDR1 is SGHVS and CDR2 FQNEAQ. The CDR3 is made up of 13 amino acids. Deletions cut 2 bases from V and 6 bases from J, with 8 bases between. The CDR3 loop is CASSLSAANEQFF. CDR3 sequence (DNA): TGTGCCAGCAGCTTAAGTGCGGCCAATGAGCAGTTCTTC.

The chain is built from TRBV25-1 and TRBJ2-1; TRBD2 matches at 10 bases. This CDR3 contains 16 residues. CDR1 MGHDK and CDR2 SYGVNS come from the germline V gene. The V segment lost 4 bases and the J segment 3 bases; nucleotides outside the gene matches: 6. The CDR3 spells CASSGPLAGVYNEQFF. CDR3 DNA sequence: TGTGCCAGCAGTGGCCCCCTAGCGGGAGTCTACAATGAGCAGTTCTTC.

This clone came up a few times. The CDR3 is CASSPGRGGNQPQHF. The CDR3 nucleotides read TGTGCCAGCTCACCTGGCAGGGGAGGCAATCAGCCCCAGCATTTT. The rearrangement uses TRBV18 and TRBJ1-5, with TRBD1 as a possible D gene (6 bases). The V end lost 3 bases, the J end lost 2 bases, and 11 bases lay between the germline ends. Germline CDR1 is KGHSH and CDR2 is LQKENI. This CDR3 region has 15 residues.

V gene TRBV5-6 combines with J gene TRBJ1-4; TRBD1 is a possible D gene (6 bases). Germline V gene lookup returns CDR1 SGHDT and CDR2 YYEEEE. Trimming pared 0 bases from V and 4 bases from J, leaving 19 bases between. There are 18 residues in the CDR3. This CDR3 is CASSLAGGQSWSNEKLFF. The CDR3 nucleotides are TGTGCCAGCAGCTTGGCGGGCGGACAGTCGTGGAGTAATGAAAAACTGTTTTTT. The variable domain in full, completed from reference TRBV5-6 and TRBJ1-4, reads DAGVTQSPTHLIKTRGQQVTLRCSPKSGHDTVSWYQQALGQGPQFIFQYYEEEERQRGNFPDRFSGHQFPNYSSELNVNALLLGDSALYLCASSLAGGQSWSNEKLFFGSGTQLSVL.

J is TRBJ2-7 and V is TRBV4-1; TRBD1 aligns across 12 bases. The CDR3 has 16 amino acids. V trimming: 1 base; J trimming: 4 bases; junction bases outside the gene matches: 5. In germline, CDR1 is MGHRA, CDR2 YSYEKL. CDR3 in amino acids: CASSQGGQGAQYEQYF. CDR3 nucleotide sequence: TGCGCCAGCAGCCAAGGGGGACAGGGGGCTCAGTACGAGCAGTACTTC.

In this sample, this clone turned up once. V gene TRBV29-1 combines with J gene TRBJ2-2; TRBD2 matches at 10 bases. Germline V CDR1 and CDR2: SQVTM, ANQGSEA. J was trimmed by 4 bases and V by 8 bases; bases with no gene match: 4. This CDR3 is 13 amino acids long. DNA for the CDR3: TGCAGCACATGGACTAGCGGCACCGGGGAGCTGTTTTTT. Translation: CSTWTSGTGELFF.